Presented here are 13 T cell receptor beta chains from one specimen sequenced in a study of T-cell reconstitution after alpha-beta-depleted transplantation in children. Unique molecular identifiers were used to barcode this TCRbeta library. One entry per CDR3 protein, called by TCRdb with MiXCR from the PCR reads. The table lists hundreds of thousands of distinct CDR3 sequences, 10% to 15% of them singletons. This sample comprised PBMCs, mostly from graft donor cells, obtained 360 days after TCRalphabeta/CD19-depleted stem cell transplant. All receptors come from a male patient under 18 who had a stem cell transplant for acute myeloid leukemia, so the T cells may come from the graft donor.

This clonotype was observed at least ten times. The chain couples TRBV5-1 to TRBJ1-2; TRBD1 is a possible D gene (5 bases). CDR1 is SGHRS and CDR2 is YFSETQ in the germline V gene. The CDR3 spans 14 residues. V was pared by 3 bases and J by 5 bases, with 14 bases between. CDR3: CASSSTGTAYGYTF. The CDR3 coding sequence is TGCGCCAGCAGCTCGACCGGGACGGCATATGGCTACACCTTC.

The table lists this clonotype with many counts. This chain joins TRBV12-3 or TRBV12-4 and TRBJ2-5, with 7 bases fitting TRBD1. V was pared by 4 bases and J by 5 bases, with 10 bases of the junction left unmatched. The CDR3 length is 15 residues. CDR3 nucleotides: TGTGCCAGCAGTTCCAGCGCCACAGGGGAGGAGACCCAGTACTTC. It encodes CASSSSATGEETQYF.

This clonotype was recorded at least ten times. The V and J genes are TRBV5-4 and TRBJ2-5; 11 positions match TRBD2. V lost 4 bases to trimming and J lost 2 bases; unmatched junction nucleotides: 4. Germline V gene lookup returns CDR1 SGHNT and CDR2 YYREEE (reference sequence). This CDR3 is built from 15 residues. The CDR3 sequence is CASSPLAGGQETQYF. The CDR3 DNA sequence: TGTGCCAGCAGCCCTCTAGCGGGAGGACAAGAGACCCAGTACTTC.

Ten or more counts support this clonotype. CDR3 residues: CSVDNLGTRAPPDTQYF. CDR3 nucleotide sequence: TGCAGCGTCGATAATCTAGGGACTAGGGCCCCACCAGATACGCAGTATTTT. V usage is TRBV29-1 and J usage is TRBJ2-3; TRBD2 aligns across 8 bases. Losses at the gene ends were 6 bases for V and 4 bases for J; bases not matched to a gene: 18. Germline-derived CDR1 and CDR2 are SQVTM and ANQGSEA. There are 17 residues in the CDR3.

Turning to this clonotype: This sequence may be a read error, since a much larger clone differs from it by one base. The CDR3 DNA reads TGTGCCAGCAGTTTGTGGCAACAAGAGAGCCAGTACTTC. Translation gives CASSLWQQESQYF. The rearrangement joins TRBV28 to TRBJ2-5; no definite D call. Germline V gene data show CDR1 as MDHEN and CDR2 as SYDVKM. The CDR3 has 13 amino acids. The full variable domain, rest sourced from reference TRBV28 and TRBJ2-5, is DVKVTQSSRYLVKRTGEKVFLECVQDMDHENMFWYRQDPGLGLRLIYFSYDVKMKEKGDIPEGYSVSREKKERFSLILESASTNQTSMYLCASSLWQQESQYFGPGTRLLVL.

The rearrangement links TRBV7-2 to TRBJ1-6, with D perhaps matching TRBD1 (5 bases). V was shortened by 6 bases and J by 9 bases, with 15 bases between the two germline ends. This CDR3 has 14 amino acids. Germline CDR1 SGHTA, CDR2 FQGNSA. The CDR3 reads CASSLTEYGSPLHF. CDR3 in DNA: TGTGCCAGCAGTCTGACAGAGTACGGTTCACCCCTCCACTTT.

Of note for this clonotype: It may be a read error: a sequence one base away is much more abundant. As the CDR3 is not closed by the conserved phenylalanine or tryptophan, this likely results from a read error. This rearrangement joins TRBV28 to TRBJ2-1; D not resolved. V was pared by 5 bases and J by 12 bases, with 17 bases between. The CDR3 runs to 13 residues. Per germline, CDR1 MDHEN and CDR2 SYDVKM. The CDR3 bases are TGTGCCAGCAGTCCCCCGTACCGCGAGCTGCAGTTCGTC. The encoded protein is CASSPPYRELQFV.

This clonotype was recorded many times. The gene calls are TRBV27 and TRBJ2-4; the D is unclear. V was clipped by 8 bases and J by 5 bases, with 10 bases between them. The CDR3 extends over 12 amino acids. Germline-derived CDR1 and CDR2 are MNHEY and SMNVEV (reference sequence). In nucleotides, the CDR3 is TGTGCCAGCGGAAAAAGGGAAAACATTCAGTACTTC. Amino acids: CASGKRENIQYF.

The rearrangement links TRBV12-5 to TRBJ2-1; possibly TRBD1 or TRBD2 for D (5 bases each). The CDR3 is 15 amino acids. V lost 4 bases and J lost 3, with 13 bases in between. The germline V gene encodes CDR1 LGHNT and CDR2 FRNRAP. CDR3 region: CASGSGRGSYNEQFF. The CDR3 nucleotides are TGTGCTAGTGGTTCGGGAAGGGGCAGCTACAATGAGCAGTTCTTC.

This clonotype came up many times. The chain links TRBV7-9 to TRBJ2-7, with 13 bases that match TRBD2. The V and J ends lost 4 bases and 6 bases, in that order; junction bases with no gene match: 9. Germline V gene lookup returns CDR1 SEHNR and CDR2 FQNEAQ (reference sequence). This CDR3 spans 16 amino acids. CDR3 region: CASSSPGLAGEREQYF. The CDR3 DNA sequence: TGTGCCAGCAGCTCTCCCGGACTAGCGGGAGAACGCGAGCAGTACTTC.

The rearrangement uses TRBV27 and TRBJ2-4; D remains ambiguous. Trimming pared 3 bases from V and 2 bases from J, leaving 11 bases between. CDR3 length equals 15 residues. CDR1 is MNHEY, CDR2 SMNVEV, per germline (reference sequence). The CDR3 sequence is CASSFDVVTKNIQYF. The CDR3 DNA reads TGTGCCAGCAGTTTTGATGTAGTAACCAAAAACATTCAGTACTTC.

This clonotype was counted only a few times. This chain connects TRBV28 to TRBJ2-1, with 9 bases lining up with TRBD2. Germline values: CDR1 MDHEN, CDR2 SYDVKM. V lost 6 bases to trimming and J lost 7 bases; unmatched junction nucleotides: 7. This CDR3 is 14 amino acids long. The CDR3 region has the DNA TGTGCCAGCAGCGGTAGCGGGAGTAGGAATGAGCAGTTCTTC. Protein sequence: CASSGSGSRNEQFF. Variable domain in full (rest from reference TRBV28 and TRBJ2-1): DVKVTQSSRYLVKRTGEKVFLECVQDMDHENMFWYRQDPGLGLRLIYFSYDVKMKEKGDIPEGYSVSREKKERFSLILESASTNQTSMYLCASSGSGSRNEQFFGPGTRLTVL.

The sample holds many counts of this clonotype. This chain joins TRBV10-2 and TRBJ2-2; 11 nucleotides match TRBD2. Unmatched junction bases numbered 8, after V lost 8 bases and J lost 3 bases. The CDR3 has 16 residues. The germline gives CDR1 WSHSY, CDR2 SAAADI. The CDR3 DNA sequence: TGCGCCAGCCTCGTTCTAGCGGGAGGTGACACCGGGGAGCTGTTTTTT. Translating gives CASLVLAGGDTGELFF.